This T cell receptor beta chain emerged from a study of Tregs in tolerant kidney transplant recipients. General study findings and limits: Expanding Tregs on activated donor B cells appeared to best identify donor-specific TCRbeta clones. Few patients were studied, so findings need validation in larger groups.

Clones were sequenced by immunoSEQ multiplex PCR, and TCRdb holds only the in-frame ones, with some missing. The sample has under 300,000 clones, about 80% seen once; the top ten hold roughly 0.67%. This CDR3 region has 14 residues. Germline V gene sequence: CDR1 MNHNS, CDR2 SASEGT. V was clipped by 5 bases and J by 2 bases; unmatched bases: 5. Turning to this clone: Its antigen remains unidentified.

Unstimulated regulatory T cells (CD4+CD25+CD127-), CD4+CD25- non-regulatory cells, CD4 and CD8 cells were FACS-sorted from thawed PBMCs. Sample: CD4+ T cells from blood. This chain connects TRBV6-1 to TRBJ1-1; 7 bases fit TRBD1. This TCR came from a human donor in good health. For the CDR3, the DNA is TGTGCCAGCAGTAGACAGGGTTCTAACACTGAAGCTTTCTTT. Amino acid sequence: CASSRQGSNTEAFF.